The present T cell receptor (beta chain) was sequenced within a study of blood T cell repertoires in COVID-19. Study at large: COVID-19 samples collected from the United States, Italy and Spain covered acute and convalescent phases. PBMCs, B-cell-depleted T cells, or T cells provided the cDNA or gDNA that made up the material.

Sequenced by immunoSEQ multiplex PCR; TCRdb stores in-frame clones only, minus some. The sample lists some 390,000 clones; around nine tenths were seen once. Germline CDR1 reads SGHAT; CDR2 reads FQNNGV. The CDR3 spans 18 residues. Trimming took 0 bases from V and 3 from J; bases not matched to a gene: 9. Across about two dozen US areas, participants ranged in age from about 18 to 90 years. Assignment of participants to cohorts was predicated upon participant-reported clinical history. The sample taken for sequencing was PBMCs or T cells enriched from blood (not recorded which). The sequence came from a woman in her 30s who had recovered from COVID-19. V and J are TRBV11-2 and TRBJ2-1, with 9 bases lining up with TRBD2. CDR3 in DNA: TGTGCCAGCAGCTTAGATCAATTTAGCGGGGGTGTCTACAATGAGCAGTTCTTC. This translates into CASSLDQFSGGVYNEQFF.